This T cell receptor beta chain was sequenced for a study of blood T cell repertoires in COVID-19. Study context: COVID-19 samples collected from the United States, Italy and Spain covered acute and convalescent phases.

Assay used: immunoSEQ multiplex PCR; TCRdb lists only in-frame clones, some missing. This sample has about 100,000 clones; about 90% occur once, and the top ten carry around 6.9%. V lost 7 bases to trimming and J lost 2 bases; unmatched junction nucleotides: 8. The germline CDR1 and CDR2 sequences are MNHEY and SVGAGI. This CDR3 has 15 amino acids. The chain links TRBV6-5 to TRBJ2-3; 8 positions agree with TRBD2. This TCR was recovered from a man aged 25-40 years in a cohort sampled during active COVID-19. The sample comprised peripheral blood. The CDR3, as DNA: TGTGCCAGCACATGGAGCGGGGGCTCCACAGATACGCAGTATTTT. Amino acids: CASTWSGGSTDTQYF.